The source of this T cell receptor beta chain is a study of CD8 T cells in ankylosing spondylitis. Researchers built TCR beta libraries using quantitative 5'-RACE with molecular barcodes. TCRdb reprocessed the 5' RACE reads with MiXCR, giving one entry per CDR3 protein. The sample yields about 180,000 distinct CDR3 sequences, around a tenth seen once. The CDR3 runs 16 residues. V was pared by 3 bases and J by 7 bases, with 14 bases of the junction left unmatched. CDR1 and CDR2 (germline): SGHTA, FQGNSA. The sample comprised blood, either unsorted or a sorted T cell fraction (not recorded which). This TCR was recovered from a female donor with ankylosing spondylitis or in good health (not recorded which). The V gene is TRBV7-2, the J gene TRBJ1-2, with 7 bases fitting TRBD1. The CDR3 bases are TGTGCCAGCAGCTTCGCGGCAGTTAGGGGGCGAGGTGGCTACACCTTC. Amino acid sequence: CASSFAAVRGRGGYTF. The variable domain in full, completed from reference TRBV7-2 and TRBJ1-2, reads GAGVSQSPSNKVTEKGKDVELRCDPISGHTALYWYRQSLGQGLEFLIYFQGNSAPDKSGLPSDRFSAERTGGSVSTLTIQRTQQEDSAVYLCASSFAAVRGRGGYTFGSGTRLTVV.